This T cell receptor (beta chain) emerged from a study of blood T cell repertoires in COVID-19. Study in general: Acute-phase and convalescent COVID-19 samples originated in the United States, Italy and Spain. In each case, the material was cDNA or gDNA derived from T cells, B-cell-depleted T cells, or PBMCs.

The repertoire was sequenced with immunoSEQ multiplex PCR; TCRdb's copy has only in-frame clones and lacks some. The sample records roughly 300,000 clones, more than 70% being singletons. Germline V lookup: CDR1 SGHAT, CDR2 FQNNGV. The CDR3 covers 16 residues. J gave up 4 bases and V 5 bases, and 8 bases lay outside the gene matches. This TCR derives from a woman aged 45 to 65 with acute or convalescent COVID-19. Sequenced material: peripheral blood. The rearrangement joins TRBV11-2 to TRBJ1-3, with 10 positions matching TRBD1. CDR3 DNA sequence: TGTGCCAGCAGCCCTCTCGGGACAGGGGACGGAAACACCATATATTTT. Protein product: CASSPLGTGDGNTIYF.